Listed below are T cell receptor beta chains from one sample, sequenced in a study of cytomegalovirus exposure and HLA in healthy donors. The data were produced by immunoSEQ multiplex PCR, yet TCRdb's version contains in-frame clones alone and is incomplete. The sample shows some 40,000 clones, about 60% of them seen only once. The sequencing input was PBMCs. These receptors were obtained from a man in his 60s in good health and CMV-seropositive. The CDR3 runs from the conserved cysteine through the conserved F or W. D genes are given only for firm matches. Some rows have no size entry. The others give once, few or many, or a class for an expanded clone.

abundance	v_gene	d_gene	j_gene	CDR3nt	CDR3aa
.	TRBV4-1	.	TRBJ1-2	TGCGCCAGCAGCCAAGATAGGGGACTAACCAGAAAGAACTATGGCTACACCTTC	CASSQDRGLTRKNYGYTF
few	TRBV9	TRBD2	TRBJ2-1	TGTGCCAGCAGCTCCAGGACTAGCGGGACAAGGAATGAGCAGTTCTTC	CASSSRTSGTRNEQFF
.	TRBV28	TRBD1	TRBJ2-3	TGTGCCAGCAGTGGGACAGGGTTCACAGATACGCAGTATTTT	CASSGTGFTDTQYF
.	TRBV4-1	TRBD2	TRBJ2-5	TGCGCCAGCAGCCCCAAACTAGCGCGACAAGAGACCCAGTACTTC	CASSPKLARQETQYF
once	TRBV6-5	TRBD2	TRBJ2-7	TGTGCCAGCGGGGGGGGATCCAACGAGCAGTACTTC	CASGGGSNEQYF
.	TRBV5-1	TRBD2	TRBJ2-1	TGCGCCAGCACCCCTCTCCGCGGGGGTAATGAGCAGTTCTTC	CASTPLRGGNEQFF
.	TRBV2	TRBD2	TRBJ2-1	TGTGCCAGCAGTAAAGCCGGGACTAGCGTACGGTTCTTC	CASSKAGTSVRFF
.	TRBV7-2	.	TRBJ2-7	TGTGCCAGCAGCCCGACAGCCCCGGGACTTCTTTTCGGCGAGCAGTACTTC	CASSPTAPGLLFGEQYF
.	TRBV27	TRBD1	TRBJ1-2	TGTGCCAGCAGATCCAGGGGGCTTGGCTATGGCTACACCTTC	CASRSRGLGYGYTF
.	TRBV2	.	TRBJ2-2	TGTGCCAGCAGAGCCGGGACACAAAACACCGGGGAGCTGTTTTTT	CASRAGTQNTGELFF
.	TRBV27	TRBD1	TRBJ2-4	TGTGCCAGCAGTCCACCGGGACAGGTCCCGAATAACATTCAGTACTTC	CASSPPGQVPNNIQYF
few	TRBV5-8	TRBD2	TRBJ2-7	TGTGCCAGCAGCTTGAGACTAGCGGGTTCGATTGTGTACGAGCAGTACTTC	CASSLRLAGSIVYEQYF
.	TRBV7-9	.	TRBJ2-7	TGTGCCAGCAGCCTAGACGGAGGGTACGAGCAGTACTTC	CASSLDGGYEQYF
.	TRBV9	.	TRBJ2-3	TGTGCCAGCAGCGTAGCTGACAGATCAAGTGCAGATACGCAGTATTTT	CASSVADRSSADTQYF
.	TRBV6-5	TRBD1	TRBJ1-2	TGTGCCAGCAGTTACTCGGGGGACAGGACCTATGGCTACACCTTC	CASSYSGDRTYGYTF
.	TRBV10-3	TRBD2	TRBJ2-1	TGTGCCATCAGTGAGGTTGTTAGCGGGATCAATGAGCAGTTCTTC	CAISEVVSGINEQFF
.	TRBV9	.	TRBJ1-1	TGTGCCAGCAGCGTATCGGGGAGGGAGAACACTGAAGCTTTCTTT	CASSVSGRENTEAFF
once	TRBV28	TRBD1	TRBJ2-7	TGTGCCACCGCTAGTAGGACAGGGGGCAACGAGCAGTACTTC	CATASRTGGNEQYF
.	TRBV6-1	.	TRBJ1-1	TGTGCCAGCAGTAAACAGGGTTACACTGAAGCTTTCTTT	CASSKQGYTEAFF
few	TRBV5-6	TRBD2	TRBJ2-7	TGTGCCAGCAGCCCCAGATTGGGGGGGGAGCAGTACTTC	CASSPRLGGEQYF
.	TRBV7-9	TRBD1	TRBJ1-1	TGTGCCAGCAGCTTACCTTCGACAGGGGCTGAAGCTTTCTTT	CASSLPSTGAEAFF
.	TRBV6-5	.	TRBJ2-7	TGTGCCAGCAGTTACTCGTCCACGGCAGGCCCCTACGAGCAGTACTTC	CASSYSSTAGPYEQYF
few	TRBV19	.	TRBJ2-1	TGTGCCAGCCGCCCGGTGTGGGGGGATGAGCAGTTCTTC	CASRPVWGDEQFF
.	TRBV5-4	.	TRBJ2-7	TGTGCCAGCAGCCCATCGGACGGAGGATGGGAGCAGTACTTC	CASSPSDGGWEQYF
.	TRBV18	.	TRBJ1-5	TGTGCCAGCTCGCTACAGGGTGGCAATCAGCCCCAGCATTTT	CASSLQGGNQPQHF
.	TRBV10-2	TRBD1	TRBJ1-1	TGCGCCAGCTACGGACAGGGGAGAGTGCAGGTCACTGAAGCTTTCTTT	CASYGQGRVQVTEAFF
.	TRBV6-1	TRBD2	TRBJ2-7	TGTGCCACCTTGAGCGGGAGCCTCTACGAGCAGTACTTC	CATLSGSLYEQYF
.	TRBV5-4	TRBD2	TRBJ2-1	TGTGCCAGCAGCTTGGATTTGGCGGGAGTCAATGAGCAGTTCTTC	CASSLDLAGVNEQFF
.	TRBV10-3	TRBD2	TRBJ2-3	TGTGCCAACCTACTAGCGGGGAACACAGATACGCAGTATTTT	CANLLAGNTDTQYF